This T cell receptor (beta chain) was profiled in a study of human T cells and chemical hapten exposure. This clonotype was recorded a few times. TCRdb called the RACE reads again in MiXCR, with one record for every CDR3 protein. Here the sample spans over 45,000 distinct CDR3 sequences, around 9.3% being singletons. Time point here: patch test 1, 2 weeks after DPC sensitization. Treatment defined: therapeutic diphenylcyclopropenone sensitization with weekly scalp DPC. Extraction yielded total RNA from whole blood (unfractionated). Germline V gene lookup returns CDR1 SEHNR and CDR2 FQNEAQ (reference sequence). The V end lost 5 bases, the J end lost 5 bases, and 6 bases lay between the germline ends. This CDR3 spans 11 amino acids.

This TCR was recovered from a woman aged 35 to 49 with alopecia areata. Some clones in this sample may be carry-over from other donors' samples. The chain couples TRBV7-9 to TRBJ2-5; D is unresolved. This sample comprised whole blood, obtained in connection with sensitization to the hapten diphenylcyclopropenone (DPC). The CDR3 sequence: CASSASETQYF. For the CDR3, the DNA is TGTGCCAGCAGCGCAAGTGAGACCCAGTACTTC. Using reference TRBV7-9 and TRBJ2-5 for the parts outside the CDR3, the full variable domain is DTGVSQNPRHKITKRGQNVTFRCDPISEHNRLYWYRQTLGQGPEFLTYFQNEAQLEKSRLLSDRFSAERPKGSFSTLEIQRTEQGDSAMYLCASSASETQYFGPGTRLLVL.